This is a list of T cell receptor beta chains from one sample in a study of shared clonotypes between healthy human individuals. Using immunoSEQ multiplex PCR, the repertoire was profiled, and TCRdb retains in-frame clones only, with some absent. Of about 490,000 clones listed, 76% were seen once; the top ten hold approximately 13%. Sequencing was carried out using PBMCs. These receptors came from a woman aged 35 to 49 in good health. Some clones in this sample may be carry-over from other donors' samples. The CDR3 runs from the conserved cysteine through the conserved F or W. A D gene is named only where the DNA matches it firmly. Only some rows state a clone size, as once, few, many or a class for expanded clones.

CDR3 | DNA | V | size | D | J
CASSIPGQVDGYTF | TGTGCCAGTAGTATACCCGGACAGGTTGATGGCTACACCTTC | TRBV19 | once | TRBD1 | TRBJ1-2
CASSHDRDQPQHF | TGTGCCAGCAGTCACGACAGGGATCAGCCCCAGCATTTT | TRBV27 | - | TRBD1 | TRBJ1-5
CASSTNRVLPGASGNTIYF | TGTGCCAGTAGTACGAACAGGGTCCTACCAGGGGCCTCTGGAAACACCATATATTTT | TRBV19 | once | - | TRBJ1-3
CASSPGTGSQEIQYF | TGTGCCAGCTCACCCGGGACAGGGTCCCAAGAGATCCAGTACTTC | TRBV18 | few | TRBD1 | TRBJ2-5
CASSLIDTNTEAFF | TGTGCCAGCAGCTTAATAGACACGAACACTGAAGCTTTCTTT | TRBV7-9 | once | - | TRBJ1-1
CASSFRGLTGELFF | TGTGCCAGTAGTTTCAGGGGGCTTACCGGGGAGCTGTTTTTT | TRBV19 | - | TRBD1 | TRBJ2-2
CASSPRENEKLFF | TGTGCCAGCTCACCTCGGGAGAATGAAAAACTGTTTTTT | TRBV18 | many | - | TRBJ1-4
CASSDNDTQYF | TGTGCCAGCAGTGACAACGATACGCAGTATTTT | TRBV2 | - | - | TRBJ2-3
CASSDRTGGIGEKLFF | TGTGCCAGCAGTGATAGGACAGGGGGCATAGGTGAAAAACTGTTTTTT | TRBV6-1 | - | TRBD1 | TRBJ1-4
CASSYPGQGFTDTQYF | TGTGCCAGCAGTTACCCGGGACAGGGGTTTACAGATACGCAGTATTTT | TRBV6-6 | few | TRBD1 | TRBJ2-3
CASSAKTDRPNVGTYGYTF | TGTGCCAGCAGCGCGAAGACTGACAGGCCTAACGTGGGGACCTATGGCTACACCTTC | TRBV21-1 | - | - | TRBJ1-2
CSVVTPDPYEQYF | TGCAGCGTTGTGACACCGGACCCCTACGAGCAGTACTTC | TRBV29-1 | - | - | TRBJ2-7
CASSSMVPGSTDTQYF | TGTGCCAGCTCATCAATGGTCCCGGGTAGCACAGATACGCAGTATTTT | TRBV18 | - | - | TRBJ2-3
CASSEGGGTEAFF | TGTGCCAGCAGTGAAGGGGGGGGCACTGAAGCTTTCTTT | TRBV2 | - | - | TRBJ1-1
CASRRGLNEQYF | TGTGCCAGCAGGAGGGGTTTAAACGAGCAGTACTTC | TRBV27 | - | - | TRBJ2-7
CASSIDRGSYEQYF | TGTGCCAGCAGTATCGACAGGGGCTCCTACGAGCAGTACTTC | TRBV28 | - | TRBD1 | TRBJ2-7
CSVYHRARVGYEQYF | TGCAGCGTTTATCATCGGGCCCGGGTGGGCTACGAGCAGTACTTC | TRBV29-1 | - | - | TRBJ2-7
CASSQEGGVGYEQYF | TGCGCCAGCAGCCAAGAAGGCGGGGTCGGCTACGAGCAGTACTTC | TRBV4-3 | - | - | TRBJ2-7
CASRVTETYEQYF | TGTGCCAGCAGAGTTACGGAAACATACGAGCAGTACTTC | TRBV6-1 | - | - | TRBJ2-7
CASSDRDRGDYGYTF | TGCGCCAGCAGCGACCGGGACAGGGGGGACTATGGCTACACCTTC | TRBV5-1 | - | TRBD1 | TRBJ1-2
CASSSYSEETQYF | TGTGCCAGTAGTTCGTACAGCGAAGAGACCCAGTACTTC | TRBV19 | once | - | TRBJ2-5
CASSLATGDSAPYYEQYF | TGTGCCAGCAGCTTAGCTACAGGCGACAGTGCCCCCTACTACGAGCAGTACTTC | TRBV11-2 | - | - | TRBJ2-7
CAISGGQDNQPQHF | TGTGCCATCAGTGGGGGACAGGACAATCAGCCCCAGCATTTT | TRBV10-3 | - | TRBD1 | TRBJ1-5
CASSLRLGGTTEAFF | TGTGCCAGCAGCTTACGGCTCGGGGGGACCACTGAAGCTTTCTTT | TRBV7-6 | - | - | TRBJ1-1
CASSNRGPHQPQHF | TGTGCCAGCAGCAATCGGGGGCCCCACCAGCCCCAGCATTTT | TRBV28 | - | - | TRBJ1-5
CASSQWGRTYEQYF | TGTGCCAGCAGCCAATGGGGTAGAACCTACGAGCAGTACTTC | TRBV14 | - | - | TRBJ2-7
CASSLDSTLGYTF | TGCGCCAGCAGCTTGGACTCAACGCTCGGCTACACCTTC | TRBV5-1 | - | - | TRBJ1-2
CASSLAWAGTSGRHEQFF | TGTGCCAGCAGCTTAGCCTGGGCCGGGACTAGCGGGAGGCATGAGCAGTTCTTC | TRBV7-9 | - | TRBD2 | TRBJ2-1
CASSYETEIPEAFF | TGTGCCAGCAGCTATGAGACAGAAATCCCTGAAGCTTTCTTT | TRBV11-1 | - | - | TRBJ1-1
CASSRGGSMNTEAFF | TGTGCCAGCAGTAGGGGGGGGTCAATGAACACTGAAGCTTTCTTT | TRBV6-5 | - | - | TRBJ1-1
CASSSGTGDKNIQYF | TGTGCCAGCAGCTCCGGGACAGGGGACAAAAACATTCAGTACTTC | TRBV7-9 | - | TRBD1 | TRBJ2-4
CASSATRGGEAFF | TGTGCCAGCAGCGCAACCCGCGGGGGTGAAGCTTTCTTT | TRBV9 | - | - | TRBJ1-1
CAISEVLAGGPNEQYF | TGTGCCATCAGTGAGGTTCTAGCGGGAGGGCCTAATGAGCAGTACTTC | TRBV10-3 | - | TRBD2 | TRBJ2-7
CASRAGPWDEQFF | TGTGCCAGCAGGGCGGGGCCGTGGGATGAGCAGTTCTTC | TRBV25-1 | - | - | TRBJ2-1
CASSIGAGTGGSEQYF | TGTGCCAGTAGTATAGGTGCCGGGACAGGGGGCAGCGAGCAGTACTTC | TRBV19 | few | TRBD1 | TRBJ2-7
CAISASGSETQYF | TGTGCCATCAGTGCCAGCGGGAGTGAGACCCAGTACTTC | TRBV10-3 | - | TRBD2 | TRBJ2-5
CASSKTSGNHEQYF | TGTGCCAGCAGTAAGACTAGCGGGAACCACGAGCAGTACTTC | TRBV7-9 | few | TRBD2 | TRBJ2-7
CASKGLAGDNEQFF | TGTGCCAGCAAGGGACTAGCGGGAGACAATGAGCAGTTCTTC | TRBV27 | - | TRBD2 | TRBJ2-1
CASNSPGLAGHNEQFF | TGTGCCAGCAATTCTCCGGGACTAGCGGGACACAATGAGCAGTTCTTC | TRBV28 | - | TRBD2 | TRBJ2-1
CASALDRANEQFF | TGTGCTAGTGCCCTGGACAGGGCCAATGAGCAGTTCTTC | TRBV12-5 | many | TRBD1 | TRBJ2-1
CASSRGTSGSGDTQYF | TGTGCCAGCAGCCGGGGGACTAGCGGGAGCGGGGATACGCAGTATTTT | TRBV11-2 | - | TRBD2 | TRBJ2-3
CASSPPSTGQTGELFF | TGTGCCAGCTCACCACCGAGTACAGGGCAGACCGGGGAGCTGTTTTTT | TRBV18 | - | - | TRBJ2-2
CASSQPGHDGPFYGYTF | TGTGCCAGCTCGCAACCGGGACACGATGGGCCTTTCTATGGCTACACCTTC | TRBV18 | - | - | TRBJ1-2
CASSLLAGVSYEQYF | TGTGCCAGCAGCCTACTAGCGGGTGTTTCCTACGAGCAGTACTTC | TRBV5-8 | - | TRBD2 | TRBJ2-7
CASSLAVGGKYEQYF | TGCGCCAGCAGCTTGGCCGTCGGGGGCAAGTACGAGCAGTACTTC | TRBV5-1 | - | - | TRBJ2-7
CASSLSPGTGEETQYF | TGTGCCAGCAGCTTATCCCCCGGGACAGGGGAAGAGACCCAGTACTTC | TRBV7-2 | once | TRBD1 | TRBJ2-5
CASSRLRGGLPYEQYF | TGTGCCAGCTCAAGGCTTCGGGGGGGCCTCCCCTACGAGCAGTACTTC | TRBV18 | - | TRBD2 | TRBJ2-7
CASSPPGSRSYEQYF | TGTGCCAGCAGCCCACCGGGATCCCGGTCCTACGAGCAGTACTTC | TRBV28 | - | - | TRBJ2-7
CASSVTSSYNEQFF | TGTGCCAGTAGTGTGACTTCCTCCTACAATGAGCAGTTCTTC | TRBV19 | once | - | TRBJ2-1
CASSLLQGNTEAFF | TGCGCCAGCAGCTTGTTACAGGGGAACACTGAAGCTTTCTTT | TRBV5-1 | few | - | TRBJ1-1
CASSFTRGTGGYEQYF | TGCGCCAGCAGTTTTACGCGGGGGACAGGGGGATACGAGCAGTACTTC | TRBV5-1 | - | TRBD1 | TRBJ2-7
CASSLTVRGDYGYTF | TGTGCCAGCAGCTTAACGGTCCGCGGCGACTATGGCTACACCTTC | TRBV4-2 | - | - | TRBJ1-2
CSVLSSYEQYF | TGCAGCGTCCTATCATCCTACGAGCAGTACTTC | TRBV29-1 | - | - | TRBJ2-7
CASSAQGAGETQYF | TGCGCCAGCAGCGCACAGGGGGCGGGTGAGACCCAGTACTTC | TRBV5-1 | - | TRBD1 | TRBJ2-5
CASSPGTGNEQFF | TGTGCCAGCAGTCCGGGGACAGGGAATGAGCAGTTCTTC | TRBV27 | few | TRBD1 | TRBJ2-1